Each of the 32 T cell receptor beta chains below was sequenced from the same sample in a study of spatial heterogeneity in lung cancer. Time point defined: sample taken at primary tumor resection. Each CDR3 protein gets one entry after TCRdb re-called the 5' RACE reads with MiXCR. The sample shows about 48,000 distinct CDR3 sequences, less than 6% of them seen only once. The sequencing used PBMCs, collected at surgery. These receptors were taken from a male donor with early-stage non-small cell lung cancer.

The table lists this clonotype with many counts. The chain employs TRBV28 and TRBJ1-2; TRBD1 is a possible D gene (5 bases). Trimming removed 6 bases at V and 4 bases at J, with 12 bases between. CDR3 size: 13 residues. From germline, CDR1 is MDHEN and CDR2 SYDVKM. The CDR3 reads CASRPQETYGYTF. As DNA, the CDR3 is TGTGCCAGCAGACCACAGGAGACCTATGGCTACACCTTC.

This clonotype was seen many times. The chain recombines TRBV12-3 or TRBV12-4 with TRBJ2-7; D unresolved. The length of the CDR3 is 12 residues. V lost 8 bases, J lost 6 bases, and 14 bases lay in between. CDR3 loop: CASRRTEAEQYF. In DNA form, the CDR3 reads TGTGCCAGCCGAAGAACAGAGGCCGAGCAGTACTTC.

The chain joins TRBV19 to TRBJ2-3; 13 nucleotides agree with TRBD2. Germline CDR1 LNHDA, CDR2 SQIVND (reference sequence). CDR3 length equals 15 residues. J was trimmed by 3 bases and V by 3 bases; bases with no gene match: 0. The CDR3 region is CASSMTSGRTDTQYF. The CDR3 region has the DNA TGTGCCAGTAGTATGACTAGCGGGAGGACAGATACGCAGTATTTT.

This clonotype was detected ten times or more. The gene calls are TRBV6-2 or TRBV6-3 and TRBJ2-7, with 11 bases fitting TRBD2. Germline trimming cut 2 bases from V and 0 bases from J; bases unmatched to any gene: 6. The CDR3 sequence is 17 residues long. Germline V gene sequence: CDR1 MNHEY, CDR2 SVGEGT. CDR3 protein: CASSYALAGGTSYEQYF. The CDR3 DNA reads TGTGCCAGCAGTTACGCGTTAGCGGGAGGGACCTCCTACGAGCAGTACTTC.

The sample holds many counts of this clonotype. The genes are TRBV27 and TRBJ2-7; TRBD1 is a possible D gene (6 bases). Germline CDR1 reads MNHEY; CDR2 reads SMNVEV (reference sequence). Trimming removed 0 bases at V and 3 bases at J, with 9 bases between. This CDR3 has 14 residues. Here the CDR3 reads CASSLSAGDYEQYF. The CDR3 nucleotides read TGTGCCAGCAGTTTATCCGCAGGGGACTACGAGCAGTACTTC.

This clonotype was picked up many times. The rearrangement links TRBV28 to TRBJ2-1; unclear D gene. Trimming stripped 2 bases from V and 2 bases from J, with 10 bases between. The CDR3 spans 15 residues. Looked up from germline, CDR1 is MDHEN and CDR2 is SYDVKM. The CDR3 loop is CASSLMVGTYNEQFF. The CDR3 DNA follows: TGTGCCAGCAGTTTAATGGTGGGGACCTACAATGAGCAGTTCTTC. The full variable domain, rest sourced from reference TRBV28 and TRBJ2-1, is DVKVTQSSRYLVKRTGEKVFLECVQDMDHENMFWYRQDPGLGLRLIYFSYDVKMKEKGDIPEGYSVSREKKERFSLILESASTNQTSMYLCASSLMVGTYNEQFFGPGTRLTVL.

The CDR3 sequence is CSVVTAFLETQYF. CDR3 sequence (DNA): TGCAGCGTTGTGACAGCTTTTTTGGAGACCCAGTACTTC. This chain joins TRBV29-1 and TRBJ2-5; maybe TRBD1 (5 bases). Germline V CDR1 and CDR2: SQVTM, ANQGSEA. Trimming took off 4 bases at V and 5 bases at J, with 14 bases between the two ends. The CDR3 contains 13 residues.

This clonotype was recorded many times. This chain uses TRBV28 with TRBJ2-7, with D perhaps assigned TRBD1 or TRBD2 (5 bases each). This CDR3 has 14 amino acids. Germline V lookup: CDR1 MDHEN, CDR2 SYDVKM. Trimming cost V 6 bases and J 2 bases, with 14 bases left between them. The CDR3 nucleotides read TGTGCCAGCAGAGACCGGGACGGAACCTACGAGCAGTACTTC. This gives the protein CASRDRDGTYEQYF.

This clonotype was recorded many times. The chain links TRBV4-1 to TRBJ1-1; D uncertain. V was pared by 0 bases and J by 4 bases, with 12 bases between. The CDR3 is 15 amino acids. Germline CDR1 MGHRA, CDR2 YSYEKL. In DNA form, the CDR3 reads TGCGCCAGCAGCCAAGATAAACGGGGTGGCACTGAAGCTTTCTTT. Translation gives CASSQDKRGGTEAFF.

This clonotype showed up many times. The chain couples TRBV7-2 to TRBJ2-5; D may be TRBD2 (5 bases). V was shortened by 5 bases and J by 2 bases, with 12 bases between the two germline ends. CDR1 is SGHTA, CDR2 FQGNSA, per germline. The CDR3 has 14 residues. The CDR3 DNA sequence: TGTGCCAGCAGCCCCCGGACTCGACAAGAGACCCAGTACTTC. Residues: CASSPRTRQETQYF.

This clonotype appeared many times. The V and J genes are TRBV7-2 and TRBJ1-2; no reliable D call. Germline lookup yields CDR1 SGHTA and CDR2 FQGNSA. The V end was cut by 1 base, the J end by 4 bases, with 7 bases between. This CDR3 spans 13 amino acids. CDR3: CASSLEGVYGYTF. The DNA of the CDR3 is TGTGCCAGCAGCTTAGAGGGAGTCTATGGCTACACCTTC. The variable domain in full, with the rest retrieved from reference TRBV7-2 and TRBJ1-2, is GAGVSQSPSNKVTEKGKDVELRCDPISGHTALYWYRQSLGQGLEFLIYFQGNSAPDKSGLPSDRFSAERTGGSVSTLTIQRTQQEDSAVYLCASSLEGVYGYTFGSGTRLTVV.

This clonotype was picked up many times. The CDR3 region is CASSSMGEGYEQYF. The DNA of the CDR3 is TGTGCCAGCAGTTCGATGGGGGAGGGCTACGAGCAGTACTTC. The J gene is TRBJ2-7, the V gene TRBV6-5; 7 bases agree with TRBD2. Germline assignment: CDR1 MNHEY and CDR2 SVGAGI. This CDR3 has 14 residues. After removal of 4 bases from V and 3 bases from J, the junction contained 6 bases not matched to a gene.

The rearrangement uses TRBV11-3 and TRBJ2-1, with 9 bases aligning to TRBD2. CDR1 is SGHNT, CDR2 YENEEA, per germline. With V trimmed by 1 base and J by 4 bases, 2 bases remained unmatched. The CDR3 is made up of 15 amino acids. CDR3 nucleotides: TGTGCCAGCAGCTTAGGGACTAGCGTATACAATGAGCAGTTCTTC. This codes for CASSLGTSVYNEQFF.

This clonotype was seen many times. The V gene is TRBV9, the J gene TRBJ2-1, with 13 bases identical to TRBD2. Germline CDR1 reads SGDLS; CDR2 reads YYNGEE. The V gene end was trimmed by 4 bases and the J gene end by 5 bases; junction bases not matched to a gene: 6. This CDR3 has 16 amino acids. The CDR3 here is CASSTTSGRDDNEQFF. The CDR3 DNA follows: TGTGCCAGCAGCACCACTAGCGGGAGGGATGACAATGAGCAGTTCTTC.

The chain links TRBV7-9 to TRBJ2-7; 7 positions match TRBD2. Germline V gene sequence: CDR1 SEHNR, CDR2 FQNEAQ (reference sequence). J was trimmed by 3 bases and V by 5 bases; bases with no gene match: 10. The CDR3 is 15 residues long. The CDR3 sequence: CASSPLGGFGYEQYF. CDR3 in DNA: TGTGCCAGCAGCCCGCTCGGGGGGTTCGGCTACGAGCAGTACTTC.

This clonotype was recorded at least ten times. The chain recombines TRBV24-1 with TRBJ2-1; possibly TRBD1 for D (6 bases). V was cut by 1 base and J by 13 bases, with 10 bases left in between. Per the germline V gene, CDR1 is KGHDR and CDR2 is SFDVKD. The CDR3 is made up of 12 amino acids. The CDR3 sequence: CATSDLGGVQFF. In DNA form, the CDR3 reads TGTGCCACCAGTGATTTAGGGGGAGTCCAGTTCTTC.

This clonotype was observed at least ten times. V is TRBV6-5 and J is TRBJ2-7; tentatively, D is TRBD1 (7 bases). This CDR3 contains 19 residues. CDR1 is MNHEY, CDR2 SVGAGI, per germline. Trimming removed 4 bases from V and 2 bases from J, with 27 bases in between. Written as DNA, the CDR3 is TGTGCCAGCAGTTCTGCGAGTAGCAGTCGACTAGACAGGGCCTACGAGCAGTACTTC. The encoded protein is CASSSASSSRLDRAYEQYF.

This clonotype was observed at least ten times. The chain combines TRBV7-9 with TRBJ1-1, with no clear D. The germline gives CDR1 SEHNR, CDR2 FQNEAQ (reference sequence). V was trimmed by 1 base and J by 11 bases, leaving 8 bases between them. This CDR3 has 11 amino acids. The CDR3 is CASSLGGWAFF. DNA for the CDR3: TGTGCCAGCAGCTTAGGGGGATGGGCTTTCTTT. Full variable domain (rest looked up from reference TRBV7-9 and TRBJ1-1): DTGVSQNPRHKITKRGQNVTFRCDPISEHNRLYWYRQTLGQGPEFLTYFQNEAQLEKSRLLSDRFSAERPKGSFSTLEIQRTEQGDSAMYLCASSLGGWAFFGQGTRLTVV.

The table lists this clonotype with many counts. The chain links TRBV7-9 to TRBJ2-2, with D possibly being TRBD2 (6 bases). Trimming pared 3 bases from V and 4 bases from J, leaving 18 bases between. From germline, CDR1 is SEHNR and CDR2 FQNEAQ (reference sequence). This CDR3 is built from 17 residues. The CDR3 DNA is TGTGCCAGCAGCTTCGGCCGGGGGAAGCGGTCCACCGGGGAGCTGTTTTTT. It translates to CASSFGRGKRSTGELFF.

This clonotype has at least ten counts. V gene TRBV20-1 combines with J gene TRBJ2-1; D remains unclear. This CDR3 contains 14 residues. Looked up from germline, CDR1 is DFQATT and CDR2 is SNEGSKA (reference sequence). V lost 8 bases, J lost 4 bases, and 18 bases lay in between. The CDR3 DNA sequence: TGCAGTCGTAAGATAGTGGGATCTTACAATGAGCAGTTCTTC. Protein product: CSRKIVGSYNEQFF.

This clonotype was recorded many times. The J gene is TRBJ2-3, the V gene TRBV5-6, with 9 nucleotides matching TRBD2. This CDR3 has 14 amino acids. Germline V CDR1 and CDR2: SGHDT, YYEEEE. J gave up 4 bases and V 4 bases, and 4 bases lay outside the gene matches. The CDR3 loop reads CASSLGLAADTQYF. In nucleotides, the CDR3 is TGTGCCAGCAGCCTGGGACTAGCTGCAGATACGCAGTATTTT. Together with reference TRBV5-6 and TRBJ2-3, the CDR3 gives the full variable domain: DAGVTQSPTHLIKTRGQQVTLRCSPKSGHDTVSWYQQALGQGPQFIFQYYEEEERQRGNFPDRFSGHQFPNYSSELNVNALLLGDSALYLCASSLGLAADTQYFGPGTRLTVL.

This clonotype is medium-sized (0.01 to 0.1%) within its sample. J is TRBJ2-3 and V is TRBV29-1; possibly TRBD2 for D (6 bases). The CDR3 consists of 12 residues. Germline V lookup: CDR1 SQVTM, CDR2 ANQGSEA. The ends were cut back, 3 bases at V and 4 bases at J, with 8 bases in the middle. As DNA, the CDR3 is TGCAGCGTTGAGACGGGGGCAGATACGCAGTATTTT. Its translation is CSVETGADTQYF.

Ten or more counts support this clonotype. The chain employs TRBV12-3 or TRBV12-4 and TRBJ1-2; D is unclear. V lost 1 base to trimming and J lost 4 bases, with 7 bases between them. This CDR3 contains 13 residues. The CDR3 DNA sequence: TGTGCCAGCAGTTTAGACGGAGCCTATGGCTACACCTTC. This translates into CASSLDGAYGYTF.

Ten or more counts support this clonotype. The chain couples TRBV7-2 to TRBJ1-6; no firm D call. This CDR3 is built from 14 residues. From germline, CDR1 is SGHTA and CDR2 FQGNSA. V lost 5 bases and J 8 bases, leaving 13 bases between the germline ends. This CDR3 is CASSPPLRDSPLHF. CDR3 sequence (DNA): TGTGCCAGCAGCCCCCCCTTAAGGGATTCACCCCTCCACTTT. Full variable domain (outside the CDR3, taken from reference TRBV7-2 and TRBJ1-6): GAGVSQSPSNKVTEKGKDVELRCDPISGHTALYWYRQSLGQGLEFLIYFQGNSAPDKSGLPSDRFSAERTGGSVSTLTIQRTQQEDSAVYLCASSPPLRDSPLHFGNGTRLTVT.

Many counts were recorded for this clonotype. The V gene is TRBV6-5, the J gene TRBJ2-1, with D maybe TRBD2 (6 bases). The length of the CDR3 is 13 residues. Germline V gene sequence: CDR1 MNHEY, CDR2 SVGAGI. The V end was cut by 8 bases, the J end by 8 bases, with 16 bases between. CDR3 loop: CASGPLGGDEQFF. DNA of the CDR3: TGTGCCAGCGGCCCACTAGGAGGGGATGAGCAGTTCTTC.

This clonotype was seen repeatedly, ten times or more. The rearrangement links TRBV12-3 or TRBV12-4 to TRBJ1-4, with 12 bases identical to TRBD1. The CDR3 extends over 16 amino acids. The junction had 6 bases not matched to a gene; V was cut back by 7 bases and J by 3 bases. In DNA form, the CDR3 reads TGTGCCAGCAAGCCGGGACAGGGGGCGGCTAATGAAAAACTGTTTTTT. Translation gives CASKPGQGAANEKLFF.

In this sample, this clonotype turned up a few times. The V and J genes are TRBV12-3 or TRBV12-4 and TRBJ2-2; 7 positions agree with TRBD2. The CDR3 totals 15 residues. Trimming took 3 bases from V and 2 from J; bases not matched to a gene: 3. The CDR3 region is CASSFAGVNTGELFF. CDR3 coding DNA: TGTGCCAGCAGTTTTGCGGGAGTTAACACCGGGGAGCTGTTTTTT.

The chain links TRBV12-3 or TRBV12-4 to TRBJ1-1; D perhaps matches TRBD1 (5 bases). The V end lost 8 bases, the J end lost 1 base, and 17 bases lay between the germline ends. This CDR3 contains 15 residues. CDR3 DNA sequence: TGTGCCAGCTCACCGGATACAGGACAGAACACTGAAGCTTTCTTT. This gives the protein CASSPDTGQNTEAFF.

Regarding this clonotype: Given a much more abundant clone one base away, this may be a read error. The chain is built from TRBV6-5 and TRBJ1-3; TRBD1 matches at 8 bases. CDR1 is MNHEY and CDR2 is SVGAGI in the germline V gene. This CDR3 is built from 14 residues. CDR3 amino acids: CASSPGQAGTTIYF. Here the CDR3 DNA reads TGTGCCAGCAGTCCGGGACAGGCTGGAACCACCATATATTTT.

This clonotype was observed many times. This chain joins TRBV28 and TRBJ1-6, with TRBD1 matching over 7 bases. With V trimmed by 11 bases and J by 7 bases, 8 bases remained unmatched. The CDR3 contains 13 residues. Germline CDR1 MDHEN, CDR2 SYDVKM. In nucleotides, the CDR3 is TGTGCCTGCAACCGGGACAGCAATTCACCCCTCCACTTT. Amino acids: CACNRDSNSPLHF.

This clonotype appeared many times. The chain carries TRBV28 and TRBJ2-7; D call uncertain. This CDR3 has 15 residues. Trimming shortened V by 6 bases and J by 6 bases, and 21 bases separated the two germline ends. CDR1 MDHEN and CDR2 SYDVKM come from the germline V gene. The CDR3 bases are TGTGCCAGCAGCCCCCGGCAGACTCCTCTCTCCGAGCAGTACTTC. As protein: CASSPRQTPLSEQYF.

This clonotype was observed at least ten times. CDR3 in DNA: TGTGCCAGCAGCCACGGCGAGGGCAGGACCTCCAAAAACATTCAGTACTTC. Translating gives CASSHGEGRTSKNIQYF. This chain connects TRBV3-1 to TRBJ2-4, with TRBD2 as a possible D gene (5 bases). Trimming pared 3 bases from V and 2 bases from J, leaving 17 bases between. Germline lookup yields CDR1 LGHDT and CDR2 YNNKEL (reference sequence). This CDR3 region has 17 residues.